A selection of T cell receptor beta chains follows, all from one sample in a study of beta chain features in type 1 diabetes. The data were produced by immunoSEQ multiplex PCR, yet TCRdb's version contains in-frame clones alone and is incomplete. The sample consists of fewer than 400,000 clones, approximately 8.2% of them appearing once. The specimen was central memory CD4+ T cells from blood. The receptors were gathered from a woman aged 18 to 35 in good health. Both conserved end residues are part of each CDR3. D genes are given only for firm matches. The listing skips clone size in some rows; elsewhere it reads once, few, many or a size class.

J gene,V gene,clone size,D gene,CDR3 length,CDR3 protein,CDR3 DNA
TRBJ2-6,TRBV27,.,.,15,CASSLRGSGANVLTF,TGTGCCAGCAGTTTAAGGGGATCTGGGGCCAACGTCCTGACTTTC
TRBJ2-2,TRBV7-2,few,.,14,CASSPTANTGELFF,TGTGCCAGCAGCCCGACAGCGAACACCGGGGAGCTGTTTTTT
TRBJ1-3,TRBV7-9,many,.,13,CASSLDSGNTIYF,TGTGCCAGCAGCTTAGATTCTGGAAACACCATATATTTT
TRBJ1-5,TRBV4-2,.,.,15,CASSQDQGPNQPQHF,TGTGCCAGCAGCCAAGATCAGGGGCCCAATCAGCCCCAGCATTTT
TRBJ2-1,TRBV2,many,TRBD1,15,CASSGRDRVSGEQFF,TGTGCCAGCAGTGGCCGAGACAGGGTCTCTGGTGAGCAGTTCTTC
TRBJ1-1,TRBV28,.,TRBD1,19,CASSVTGARASGTNTEAFF,TGTGCCAGCAGTGTTACAGGGGCGAGGGCTTCGGGAACGAACACTGAAGCTTTCTTT
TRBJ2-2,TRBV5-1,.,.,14,CASSRDIRTGELFF,TGCGCCAGCAGCCGGGACATCCGCACCGGGGAGCTGTTTTTT
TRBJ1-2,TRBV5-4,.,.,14,CASSPRGQNYGYTF,TGTGCCAGCAGTCCTCGCGGGCAGAACTATGGCTACACCTTC
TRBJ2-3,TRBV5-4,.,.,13,CASSQGLADTQYF,TGTGCCAGCAGCCAAGGGCTTGCAGATACGCAGTATTTT
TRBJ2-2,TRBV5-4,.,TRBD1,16,CATSEGQGINTGELFF,TGTGCCACCTCAGAGGGACAGGGAATTAACACCGGGGAGCTGTTTTTT
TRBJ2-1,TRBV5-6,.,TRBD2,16,CASSLLASGRAREQFF,TGTGCCAGCAGCTTGTTAGCGAGCGGGAGGGCCAGGGAGCAGTTCTTC
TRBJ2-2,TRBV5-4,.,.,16,CASSSRLATNTGELFF,TGTGCCAGCAGCTCTCGCCTAGCGACCAACACCGGGGAGCTGTTTTTT
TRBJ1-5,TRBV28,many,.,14,CASASDGFNQPQHF,TGTGCCAGCGCCTCAGACGGTTTTAATCAGCCCCAGCATTTT
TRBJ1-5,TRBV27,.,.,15,CASSSVRRSNQPQHF,TGTGCCAGCAGTTCCGTTCGACGTAGCAATCAGCCCCAGCATTTT
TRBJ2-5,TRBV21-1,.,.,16,CASSINKRERCETQYF,TGTGCCAGCAGCATTAACAAGCGGGAGAGGTGTGAGACCCAGTACTTC
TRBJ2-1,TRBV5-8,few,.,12,CASSLVPFSWFF,TGTGCCAGCAGCTTGGTGCCGTTTTCTTGGTTCTTC
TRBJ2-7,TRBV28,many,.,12,CASMGSSYEQYF,TGTGCCAGCATGGGCAGCTCCTACGAGCAGTACTTC
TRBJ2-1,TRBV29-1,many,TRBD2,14,CSVVSGRARGEQFF,TGCAGCGTTGTGAGCGGGAGGGCCCGAGGTGAGCAGTTCTTC
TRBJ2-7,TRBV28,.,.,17,CASSLSGGSAGSYEQYF,TGTGCCAGCAGTTTATCTGGTGGCTCGGCGGGCTCCTACGAGCAGTACTTC
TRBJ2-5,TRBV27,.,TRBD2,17,CASSLEDKAGGPETQYF,TGTGCCAGCAGTTTAGAGGATAAAGCGGGAGGGCCGGAGACCCAGTACTTC
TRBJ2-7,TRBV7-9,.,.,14,CASSLSRGLDEQYF,TGTGCCAGCAGCTTATCTCGGGGGCTCGACGAGCAGTACTTC
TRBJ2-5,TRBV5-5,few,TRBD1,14,CASSRGTGWETQYF,TGTGCCAGCAGCCGGGGGACAGGGTGGGAGACCCAGTACTTC
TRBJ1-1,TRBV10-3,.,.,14,CAIRRTVMNTEAFF,TGTGCCATCAGACGGACGGTCATGAACACTGAAGCTTTCTTT
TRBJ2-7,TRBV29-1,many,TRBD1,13,CSVGGTGVHEQYF,TGCAGCGTTGGGGGGACAGGGGTTCACGAGCAGTACTTC
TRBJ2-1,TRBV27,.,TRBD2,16,CASSLESGRTLAEQFF,TGTGCCAGCAGTTTAGAGAGCGGGAGGACCTTAGCTGAGCAGTTCTTC
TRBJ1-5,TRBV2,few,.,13,CATNKRKDQPQHF,TGTGCCACCAACAAACGGAAGGACCAGCCCCAGCATTTT
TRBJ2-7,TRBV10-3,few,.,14,CATHSGEGPYEQYF,TGTGCCACACACTCAGGGGAGGGTCCCTACGAGCAGTACTTC
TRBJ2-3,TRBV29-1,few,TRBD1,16,CSVSTRQGMGTDTQYF,TGCAGCGTTTCCACTCGACAGGGTATGGGGACAGATACGCAGTATTTT
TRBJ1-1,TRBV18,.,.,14,CASSQNDGGGEAFF,TGTGCCAGCTCACAAAATGACGGTGGTGGTGAAGCTTTCTTT
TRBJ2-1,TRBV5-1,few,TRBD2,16,CASSLVGLAAYNEQFF,TGCGCCAGCAGCTTGGTAGGACTAGCGGCCTACAATGAGCAGTTCTTC
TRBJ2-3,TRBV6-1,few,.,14,CASSSSLIADTQYF,TGTGCCAGCAGTAGCAGTCTTATTGCAGATACGCAGTATTTT
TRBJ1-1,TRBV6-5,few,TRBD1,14,CASNRFQDRGNLFF,TGTGCCAGCAACCGATTTCAGGACAGGGGAAATCTTTTCTTT
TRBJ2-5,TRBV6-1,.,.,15,CASRFSSGAWETQYF,TGTGCCAGCAGGTTTTCCTCGGGGGCTTGGGAGACCCAGTACTTC
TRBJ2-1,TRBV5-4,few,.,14,CASSPANYFNEQFF,TGTGCCAGCAGCCCTGCTAACTATTTCAATGAGCAGTTCTTC